The 10 T cell receptor beta chains reported below all come from one sample, sequenced in a study of cytomegalovirus exposure and HLA in healthy donors. PCR amplification relied on 60 Vbeta primers (plus 13 Jbeta primers). Here immunoSEQ multiplex PCR was the method, and the copy in TCRdb shows in-frame clones only, minus some. The repertoire includes roughly 71,000 clones, approximately 80% of them detected once, and around 3% sits in the top ten. The source material was PBMCs. All receptors derive from a girl aged 5 to 17 in good health and CMV-seropositive.

This clone was seen a handful of times. The chain has TRBV10-1 and TRBJ2-7; TRBD2 agrees at 7 bases. Germline values: CDR1 WNHNN, CDR2 SYGVQD (reference sequence). V lost 0 bases and J lost 7; bases outside the gene matches: 9. This CDR3 comprises 15 residues. The DNA of the CDR3 is TGCGCCAGCAGTGAGTCAGCGGGACTTAAAAAAGAGCAGTACTTC. This gives the protein CASSESAGLKKEQYF.

The genes are TRBV6-5 and TRBJ2-5; 7 bases line up with TRBD1. J gave up 2 bases and V 6 bases, and 9 bases lay outside the gene matches. This CDR3 comprises 15 residues. The germline V gene encodes CDR1 MNHEY and CDR2 SVGAGI. The CDR3 is CASSYTRQGQETQYF. The CDR3 DNA reads as TGTGCCAGCAGCTATACTCGACAGGGACAAGAGACCCAGTACTTC.

The J gene is TRBJ1-4, the V gene TRBV7-9; D remains unclear. This CDR3 spans 13 amino acids. Trimming took 4 bases from V and 8 from J, leaving 11 bases between them. Per the germline V gene, CDR1 is SEHNR and CDR2 is FQNEAQ (reference sequence). CDR3 loop: CASSSRAAEKLFF. For the CDR3, the DNA is TGTGCCAGCAGCTCGCGAGCTGCCGAAAAACTGTTTTTT.

This CDR3 is CASSQTDYEQYF. DNA for the CDR3: TGTGCCAGCAGCCAGACAGACTACGAGCAGTACTTC. J is TRBJ2-7 and V is TRBV6-5; D may be TRBD1 (5 bases). This CDR3 is built from 12 residues. V shed 6 bases and J shed 3 bases, with 9 bases lying between them. The germline V gene encodes CDR1 MNHEY and CDR2 SVGAGI.

This chain uses TRBV7-2 with TRBJ2-7; D may be TRBD1 (7 bases). The germline V gene has CDR1 SGHTA and CDR2 FQGNSA. Trimming pared 2 bases from V and 3 bases from J, leaving 14 bases between. There are 15 residues in the CDR3. This CDR3 reads CASSLRGTAFYEQYF. The CDR3 bases are TGTGCCAGCAGCTTACGCGGGACAGCGTTCTACGAGCAGTACTTC.

The chain is built from TRBV5-1 and TRBJ2-2; D unresolved. This CDR3 comprises 12 residues. V shed 5 bases and J shed 2 bases, with 4 bases lying between them. CDR1 and CDR2 from the germline V gene are SGHRS and YFSETQ. The CDR3 sequence is CASSPNTGELFF. CDR3 sequence (DNA): TGCGCCAGCAGTCCTAACACCGGGGAGCTGTTTTTT. Combining the CDR3 with reference TRBV5-1 and TRBJ2-2 gives the whole variable domain KAGVTQTPRYLIKTRGQQVTLSCSPISGHRSVSWYQQTPGQGLQFLFEYFSETQRNKGNFPGRFSGRQFSNSRSEMNVSTLELGDSALYLCASSPNTGELFFGEGSRLTVL.

This clone was seen a few times. The J gene is TRBJ2-5, the V gene TRBV5-4; weak D call: TRBD2 (5 bases). Germline V gene sequence: CDR1 SGHNT, CDR2 YYREEE (reference sequence). The CDR3 sequence is 15 residues long. V lost 0 bases and J lost 4, with 13 bases in between. The CDR3 DNA reads as TGTGCCAGCAGCTTGGGGGGTAGCGTGCGAGAGACCCAGTACTTC. Protein product: CASSLGGSVRETQYF.

This clone has a handful of counts. The chain links TRBV19 to TRBJ2-7; weak D call: TRBD2 (6 bases). Trimming took 5 bases from V and 4 from J, leaving 12 bases between them. Germline CDR1 reads LNHDA; CDR2 reads SQIVND (reference sequence). CDR3 size: 13 residues. The CDR3 bases are TGTGCCAGTAGTGCCGACCGGGGGTACGAGCAGTACTTC. This sequence encodes CASSADRGYEQYF.

The V and J genes are TRBV19 and TRBJ1-2; 10 bases are a match to TRBD1. V lost 5 bases and J lost 9; bases outside the gene matches: 6. The CDR3 consists of 13 residues. CDR1 and CDR2 from the germline V gene are LNHDA and SQIVND (reference sequence). CDR3 sequence reads: CASSATGGISYTF. CDR3 bases: TGTGCCAGTAGTGCGACAGGGGGCATCAGCTACACCTTC.

This clone showed up just a few times. The chain employs TRBV7-7 and TRBJ2-1; weak D call: TRBD2 (6 bases). Germline V gene sequence: CDR1 SSHAT, CDR2 FNYEAQ (reference sequence). V lost 10 bases and J lost 12, with 19 bases in between. The CDR3 contains 12 residues. CDR3 in amino acids: CAILADGEVQFF. The CDR3 coding sequence is TGTGCCATCCTTGCAGACGGGGAGGTGCAGTTCTTC. The whole variable domain, remainder taken from reference TRBV7-7 and TRBJ2-1, is GAGVSQSPRYKVTKRGQDVTLRCDPISSHATLYWYQQALGQGPEFLTYFNYEAQPDKSGLPSDRFSAERPEGSISTLTIQRTEQRDSAMYRCAILADGEVQFFGPGTRLTVL.